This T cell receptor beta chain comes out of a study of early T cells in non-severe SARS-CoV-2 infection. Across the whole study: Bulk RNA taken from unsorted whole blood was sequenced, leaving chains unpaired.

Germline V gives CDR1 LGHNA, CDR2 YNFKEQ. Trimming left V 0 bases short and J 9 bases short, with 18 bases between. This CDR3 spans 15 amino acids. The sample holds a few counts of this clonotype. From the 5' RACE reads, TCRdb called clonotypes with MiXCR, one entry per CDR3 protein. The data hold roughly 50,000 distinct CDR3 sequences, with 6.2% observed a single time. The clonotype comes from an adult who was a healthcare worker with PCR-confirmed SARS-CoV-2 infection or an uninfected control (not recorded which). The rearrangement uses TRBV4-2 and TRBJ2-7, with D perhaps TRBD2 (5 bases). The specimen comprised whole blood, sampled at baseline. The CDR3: CASSQDKSGAPGQYF. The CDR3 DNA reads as TGTGCCAGCAGCCAAGACAAGAGCGGAGCGCCCGGGCAGTACTTC.